The source of this T cell receptor beta chain is a study of T cell responses to AZD1222 COVID-19 vaccine. This clone appeared a single time. The repertoire was sequenced with immunoSEQ multiplex PCR; TCRdb's copy has only in-frame clones and lacks some. The sample has about 91,000 clones, 70% to 90% seen once. This clonotype was sampled from an adult in good health. Sample: peripheral blood, taken on day 0 of AZD1222 vaccination.

The CDR3 coding sequence is TGTGCCATCAGTGGGACAGGAAACACCATATATTTT. It encodes CAISGTGNTIYF. The chain combines TRBV10-3 with TRBJ1-3, with D tentatively TRBD1 (5 bases). V lost 4 bases, J lost 4 bases, and 5 bases lay in between. Germline CDR1 and CDR2: ENHRY and SYGVKD. The CDR3 covers 12 residues.